These 24 T cell receptor beta chains were all obtained from the same sample, sequenced in a study of technical replicates of blood from a few donors. Libraries were prepared by immunoSEQ multiplex PCR; TCRdb keeps only in-frame clonotypes and omits some of them. There are 80,000 to 85,000 clones in the sample; approximately 90% occur only once, and under 0.5% lies in the top ten. Sequenced input: T cells isolated from PBMCs. The receptors shown here come from a human donor in good health.

The J gene is TRBJ2-7, the V gene TRBV18, with D possibly being TRBD2 (6 bases). Germline CDR1 is KGHSH and CDR2 is LQKENI. V gave up 3 bases and J gave up 2 bases, with 17 bases separating them. The CDR3 is 16 amino acids. Here the CDR3 reads CASSPSSAIPPYEQYF. The DNA for the CDR3 is TGTGCCAGCTCACCTTCTAGCGCGATCCCTCCCTACGAGCAGTACTTC.

This chain uses TRBV5-1 with TRBJ1-1, with TRBD1 matching 7 bases. Trimming at V came to 2 bases and at J to 0 bases, leaving 7 bases not matched to a gene. Germline V CDR1 and CDR2: SGHRS, YFSETQ. The length of the CDR3 is 16 residues. The CDR3 DNA reads TGCGCCAGCAGCTTTCTCGGGACAGACATGAACACTGAAGCTTTCTTT. Its protein is CASSFLGTDMNTEAFF. Full variable domain (remainder filled in from reference TRBV5-1 and TRBJ1-1): KAGVTQTPRYLIKTRGQQVTLSCSPISGHRSVSWYQQTPGQGLQFLFEYFSETQRNKGNFPGRFSGRQFSNSRSEMNVSTLELGDSALYLCASSFLGTDMNTEAFFGQGTRLTVV.

The chain combines TRBV4-2 with TRBJ2-1; 7 bases match TRBD2. Unmatched junction bases numbered 15, after V lost 0 bases and J lost 7 bases. The CDR3 contains 18 residues. In germline, CDR1 is LGHNA, CDR2 YNFKEQ. Here the CDR3 DNA reads TGTGCCAGCAGCCAAGATAATCACATCGGGGGAGCGGGGAATGAGCAGTTCTTC. Translating gives CASSQDNHIGGAGNEQFF.

The V and J genes are TRBV4-1 and TRBJ2-3; no firm D call. The CDR3 extends over 16 amino acids. Trimming removed 2 bases from V and 0 bases from J, with 12 bases in between. Germline V lookup: CDR1 MGHRA, CDR2 YSYEKL. The CDR3 region is CASSQPDMSSTDTQYF. The CDR3 DNA reads as TGCGCCAGCAGCCAACCAGACATGTCTAGCACAGATACGCAGTATTTT.

This chain connects TRBV5-4 to TRBJ2-3; TRBD2 matches 9 bases. Looked up from germline, CDR1 is SGHNT and CDR2 is YYREEE (reference sequence). V lost 3 bases and J lost 1; bases outside the gene matches: 12. The CDR3 totals 18 residues. In DNA form, the CDR3 reads TGTGCCAGCAGCTCCGATCTGCTAGCGGGATTTCGCACAGATACGCAGTATTTT. Translating it yields CASSSDLLAGFRTDTQYF. The full variable domain, its missing parts supplied by reference TRBV5-4 and TRBJ2-3, is ETGVTQSPTHLIKTRGQQVTLRCSSQSGHNTVSWYQQALGQGPQFIFQYYREEENGRGNFPPRFSGLQFPNYSSELNVNALELDDSALYLCASSSDLLAGFRTDTQYFGPGTRLTVL.

The genes are TRBV2 and TRBJ2-2; D is perhaps TRBD2 (6 bases). The CDR3 runs to 15 residues. Germline-derived CDR1 and CDR2 are SNHLY and FYNNEI. Trimming pared 10 bases from V and 3 bases from J, leaving 18 bases between. The CDR3 nucleotides are TGTGCCACCCGGCGGGGAAGCAGCGACACCGGGGAGCTGTTTTTT. It translates to CATRRGSSDTGELFF.

The gene calls are TRBV5-1 and TRBJ2-2; 7 bases are a match to TRBD1. V was pared by 2 bases and J by 2 bases, with 3 bases of the junction left unmatched. This CDR3 is 15 amino acids long. Germline assignment: CDR1 SGHRS and CDR2 YFSETQ. Here the CDR3 reads CASSLGTVNTGELFF. CDR3 sequence (DNA): TGCGCCAGCAGCTTAGGGACAGTCAACACCGGGGAGCTGTTTTTT.

CDR3 sequence: CASSFYGISNQPQHF. In nucleotides, the CDR3 is TGTGCCAGCAGTTTTTACGGGATCAGCAATCAGCCCCAGCATTTT. This chain links TRBV27 with TRBJ1-5; D is unresolved. With 3 bases removed from V and 1 base from J, the gap between germline ends came to 10 bases. Germline lookup yields CDR1 MNHEY and CDR2 SMNVEV (reference sequence). CDR3 length: 15 residues.

The chain is built from TRBV6-1 and TRBJ2-7; 8 nucleotides line up with TRBD1. Germline loops: CDR1 MNHNS, CDR2 SASEGT. The CDR3 has 12 residues. The CDR3 region is CAIRQGSYEQYF. CDR3 in DNA: TGTGCGATCAGACAGGGGTCCTACGAGCAGTACTTC.

The chain is built from TRBV9 and TRBJ2-1; perhaps TRBD2 as D (6 bases). The V and J ends lost 6 bases and 0 bases respectively, with 10 bases between them. There are 14 residues in the CDR3. The V gene's germline CDR1 is SGDLS and CDR2 YYNGEE. The chain's CDR3 is CASTERASYNEQFF. In nucleotides, the CDR3 is TGTGCCAGCACCGAGCGGGCCTCCTACAATGAGCAGTTCTTC.

The chain is built from TRBV5-1 and TRBJ2-5; perhaps TRBD2 as D (7 bases). This CDR3 has 16 residues. Germline loops: CDR1 SGHRS, CDR2 YFSETQ. V lost 4 bases, J lost 1 base, and 17 bases lay in between. In DNA, the CDR3 is TGCGCCAGCAGCATAATGGGGGGGCAGTCCCAAGAGACCCAGTACTTC. Residues: CASSIMGGQSQETQYF.

The chain joins TRBV18 to TRBJ2-1; 9 bases line up with TRBD1. V dropped 2 bases and J dropped 4; count of bases not matched to a gene: 3. This CDR3 has 15 amino acids. CDR1 and CDR2 (germline): KGHSH, LQKENI. DNA of the CDR3: TGTGCCAGCTCACCAGGACAGGGGAGGTACAATGAGCAGTTCTTC. Translation: CASSPGQGRYNEQFF.

This clone was recorded once. The gene calls are TRBV2 and TRBJ1-3; TRBD1 matches at 7 bases. With V trimmed by 2 bases and J by 6 bases, 10 bases remained unmatched. The germline CDR1 and CDR2 sequences are SNHLY and FYNNEI. CDR3 size: 16 residues. The CDR3 reads CASSELPTGYQNTIYF. Written as DNA, the CDR3 is TGTGCCAGCAGTGAACTTCCGACAGGGTACCAAAACACCATATATTTT.

The chain combines TRBV5-6 with TRBJ2-7; a weak D match, TRBD1 (6 bases). The germline gives CDR1 SGHDT, CDR2 YYEEEE. CDR3 length equals 14 residues. Trimming shortened V by 6 bases and J by 7 bases, and 20 bases separated the two germline ends. The CDR3 reads CASIRLTGTREQYF. Written as DNA, the CDR3 is TGTGCCAGCATCCGCCTTACAGGGACAAGGGAGCAGTACTTC. The entire variable domain, with the rest obtained from reference TRBV5-6 and TRBJ2-7, is as follows: DAGVTQSPTHLIKTRGQQVTLRCSPKSGHDTVSWYQQALGQGPQFIFQYYEEEERQRGNFPDRFSGHQFPNYSSELNVNALLLGDSALYLCASIRLTGTREQYFGPGTRLTVT.

The chain joins TRBV18 to TRBJ2-7, with TRBD1 matching 7 bases. The trim removed 2 bases at V and 6 bases at J, leaving 4 bases unmatched. Germline lookup yields CDR1 KGHSH and CDR2 LQKENI. The CDR3 loop spans 13 amino acids. CDR3 residues: CASSPDRDREQYF. The CDR3 DNA sequence: TGTGCCAGCTCACCAGACAGGGACCGCGAGCAGTACTTC.

CDR3: CASSFLAGFNEQFF. CDR3 nucleotides: TGTGCCAGCAGTTTTCTAGCGGGATTCAATGAGCAGTTCTTC. The J gene is TRBJ2-1, the V gene TRBV14; TRBD2 agrees at 9 bases. There are 14 residues in the CDR3. Germline trimming cut 6 bases from V and 6 bases from J; bases unmatched to any gene: 6. The germline V gene has CDR1 SGHDN and CDR2 FVKESK.

This chain uses TRBV7-2 with TRBJ1-4, with D possibly TRBD1 on 5 matching bases. The CDR3 is 18 residues long. In germline, CDR1 is SGHTA, CDR2 FQGNSA. Trimming shortened V by 1 base and J by 2 bases, and 17 bases separated the two germline ends. CDR3 amino acids: CASSLVVTGQWTNEKLFF. The DNA of the CDR3 is TGTGCCAGCAGCTTAGTGGTAACAGGCCAGTGGACTAATGAAAAACTGTTTTTT.

The chain carries TRBV5-1 and TRBJ2-1; 8 bases match TRBD2. This CDR3 has 14 amino acids. J was trimmed by 4 bases and V by 5 bases; bases with no gene match: 5. CDR1 is SGHRS and CDR2 is YFSETQ in the germline V gene. CDR3 region: CASRREATYNEQFF. Here the CDR3 DNA reads TGCGCCAGCAGGCGGGAGGCAACTTACAATGAGCAGTTCTTC.

The chain uses TRBV28 and TRBJ2-7; D gene unclear. Looked up from germline, CDR1 is MDHEN and CDR2 is SYDVKM. V was pared by 5 bases and J by 0 bases, with 8 bases between. The CDR3 sequence is 13 residues long. CDR3: CASSQASSYEQYF. For the CDR3, the DNA is TGTGCCAGCAGTCAGGCGAGCTCCTACGAGCAGTACTTC. The variable domain in full, completed from reference TRBV28 and TRBJ2-7, reads DVKVTQSSRYLVKRTGEKVFLECVQDMDHENMFWYRQDPGLGLRLIYFSYDVKMKEKGDIPEGYSVSREKKERFSLILESASTNQTSMYLCASSQASSYEQYFGPGTRLTVT.

The chain combines TRBV5-1 with TRBJ2-1, with 15 positions matching TRBD2. Germline-derived CDR1 and CDR2 are SGHRS and YFSETQ. Trimming took 4 bases from V and 10 from J; bases not matched to a gene: 12. This CDR3 region has 17 residues. CDR3 amino acids: CASSLGTSGRNYGEQFF. CDR3 bases: TGCGCCAGCAGCCTAGGGACTAGCGGGAGGAACTACGGGGAGCAGTTCTTC.

For the CDR3, the DNA is TGTGCCAGCAGTTACGGTGGGAGCACCAGCACAGATACGCAGTATTTT. This sequence encodes CASSYGGSTSTDTQYF. V gene TRBV6-6 combines with J gene TRBJ2-3; D may be TRBD2 (5 bases). The V gene lost 2 bases and the J gene lost 0 bases, with 12 bases spanning the gap. Germline V gene lookup returns CDR1 MNHNY and CDR2 SVGAGI (reference sequence). This CDR3 has 16 amino acids.

CDR3 sequence reads: CASSRQKNTEAFF. CDR3 nucleotides: TGTGCCAGCTCAAGACAGAAGAACACTGAAGCTTTCTTT. The rearrangement joins TRBV18 to TRBJ1-1; the D gene is possibly TRBD1 (5 bases). Per the germline V gene, CDR1 is KGHSH and CDR2 is LQKENI. The V gene lost 5 bases and the J gene lost 1 base, with 8 bases spanning the gap. The CDR3 has 13 amino acids.

The rearrangement uses TRBV5-6 and TRBJ1-1; 8 positions agree with TRBD1. V lost 3 bases, J lost 6 bases, and 7 bases stayed unmatched. Germline CDR1 reads SGHDT; CDR2 reads YYEEEE. CDR3 length: 14 amino acids. DNA for the CDR3: TGTGCCAGCAGCTCAGGACAGGGTTTCGCTGAAGCTTTCTTT. Protein sequence: CASSSGQGFAEAFF.

The CDR3 DNA reads as TGTGCCAGCAGCTTACTAGCGGGCCTCCAAGAGACCCAGTACTTC. Translation: CASSLLAGLQETQYF. The gene calls are TRBV7-9 and TRBJ2-5; 8 bases align to TRBD2. The CDR3 consists of 15 residues. Germline V CDR1 and CDR2: SEHNR, FQNEAQ (reference sequence). Trimming cost V 2 bases and J 1 base; bases outside gene matches: 3.